The entry below gives a single TCR beta chain sequence along with its context. No antigen is known for it. Sample treatment: roughly 10-day PBMC culture with coronavirus spike peptide pools or control peptides (ViraFEST assay). The entry originates in a study of vaccination and CD4 T cells after COVID-19. Study-level findings and limits: Nearly all convalescent vaccine-specific clones, 304 of 307, recognized only SARS-CoV-2 spike.

An Oncomine TCR Beta short-read assay was used to sequence the DNA from cultured CD4+ T cells. From the PCR reads, TCRdb called clonotypes with MiXCR, one entry per CDR3 protein. The profile shows some 10,000 distinct CDR3 sequences, about 54% of them singletons. Germline CDR1 and CDR2: SGHVS and FQNEAQ. The germline V and J ends were trimmed by 5 bases and 2 bases, with 13 bases remaining between them. The CDR3 sequence is 15 residues long. The rearrangement joins TRBV7-8 to TRBJ1-5; perhaps TRBD1 as D (5 bases). Material for sequencing was CD4+ T cells from blood, cultured in vitro. The receptor was derived from a human donor who had recovered from COVID-19. In nucleotides, the CDR3 is TGTGCCAGCAGCCGTGGCAGGGAGGGCAATCAGCCCCAGCATTTT. This sequence encodes CASSRGREGNQPQHF. The full variable domain, completed using reference TRBV7-8 and TRBJ1-5, is GAGVSQSPRYKVAKRGQDVALRCDPISGHVSLFWYQQALGQGPEFLTYFQNEAQLDKSGLPSDRFFAERPEGSVSTLKIQRTQQEDSAVYLCASSRGREGNQPQHFGDGTRLSIL.